The 15 T cell receptor beta chains listed next were all sequenced from one sample in a study of cytomegalovirus exposure and HLA in healthy donors. The primer mix had 60 Vbeta and 13 Jbeta primers. Sequencing was performed with immunoSEQ multiplex PCR; in TCRdb, only in-frame clones are kept and a portion is missing. Here the sample table reports some 82,000 clones. Input material: PBMCs. The origin of the receptors is a woman in her twenties or thirties in good health and CMV-seronegative.

The genes are TRBV6-1 and TRBJ2-7, with 11 bases identical to TRBD2. V lost 6 bases, J lost 2 bases, and 3 bases stayed unmatched. Per germline, CDR1 MNHNS and CDR2 SASEGT. The CDR3 totals 14 residues. This CDR3 is CASRPGLAAYEQYF. Written as DNA, the CDR3 is TGTGCCAGCAGGCCGGGACTAGCGGCCTACGAGCAGTACTTC.

The chain employs TRBV5-6 and TRBJ2-5, with 8 bases identical to TRBD1. Germline assignment: CDR1 SGHDT and CDR2 YYEEEE. This CDR3 is built from 15 residues. Trimming at V came to 0 bases and at J to 4 bases, leaving 5 bases not matched to a gene. DNA of the CDR3: TGTGCCAGCAGCTTGGCTGGCAGGGGGCCAGAGACCCAGTACTTC. Translating gives CASSLAGRGPETQYF. Full variable domain (outside the CDR3, taken from reference TRBV5-6 and TRBJ2-5): DAGVTQSPTHLIKTRGQQVTLRCSPKSGHDTVSWYQQALGQGPQFIFQYYEEEERQRGNFPDRFSGHQFPNYSSELNVNALLLGDSALYLCASSLAGRGPETQYFGPGTRLLVL.

The chain is built from TRBV30 and TRBJ2-7, with D possibly matching TRBD2 (7 bases). The CDR3 runs to 13 residues. V was trimmed by 3 bases and J by 5 bases, leaving 14 bases between them. Germline lookup yields CDR1 GTSNPN and CDR2 SVGIG (reference sequence). CDR3 sequence: CAWSRSGGHEQYF. Here the CDR3 DNA reads TGTGCCTGGAGCCGTTCGGGGGGCCACGAGCAGTACTTC.

The V gene is TRBV5-1, the J gene TRBJ2-1, with a tentative D call TRBD2 (6 bases). V was clipped by 3 bases and J by 2 bases, with 9 bases between them. CDR1 and CDR2 (germline): SGHRS, YFSETQ. CDR3 length equals 14 residues. The CDR3 coding sequence is TGCGCCAGCAGCTCAACGGGGGCCTACAATGAGCAGTTCTTC. It specifies CASSSTGAYNEQFF.

The chain uses TRBV4-1 and TRBJ1-1; 7 bases agree with TRBD1. Per the germline V gene, CDR1 is MGHRA and CDR2 is YSYEKL. J gave up 1 base and V 4 bases, and 9 bases lay outside the gene matches. The CDR3 is 16 residues long. Here the CDR3 reads CASSLYTGAENTEAFF. DNA of the CDR3: TGCGCCAGCAGCCTATATACAGGGGCGGAGAACACTGAAGCTTTCTTT.

Of note for this clone: Distinct nucleotide sequences in the sample also encode this CDR3. The V gene is TRBV6-5, the J gene TRBJ1-3; D possibly corresponds to TRBD1 (6 bases). This CDR3 comprises 15 residues. CDR1 MNHEY and CDR2 SVGAGI come from the germline V gene. V was clipped by 6 bases and J by 0 bases, with 12 bases between them. This CDR3 reads CASRPDRYSGNTIYF. As DNA, the CDR3 is TGTGCCAGCAGACCTGACAGGTACTCTGGAAACACCATATATTTT.

The chain recombines TRBV6-1 with TRBJ2-7, with TRBD2 matching over 13 bases. The germline V gene has CDR1 MNHNS and CDR2 SASEGT. The CDR3 loop spans 15 amino acids. V shed 5 bases and J 3 bases; nucleotides not matched to a gene: 4. CDR3 coding DNA: TGTGCCAGCAGTACGGGACTAGCGGGACTCTACGAGCAGTACTTC. Amino acid sequence: CASSTGLAGLYEQYF.

The V call is TRBV13, the J call TRBJ2-1, with 13 bases fitting TRBD2. The CDR3 runs to 18 residues. Germline values: CDR1 PRHDT, CDR2 FYEKMQ (reference sequence). Trimming removed 4 bases from V and 9 bases from J; junction bases left unmatched: 15. CDR3 amino acids: CASSYPGLAGTPQVEQFF. CDR3 nucleotide sequence: TGTGCCAGCAGCTACCCGGGACTAGCGGGGACCCCGCAGGTTGAGCAGTTCTTC. Full variable domain (outside the CDR3, taken from reference TRBV13 and TRBJ2-1): AAGVIQSPRHLIKEKRETATLKCYPIPRHDTVYWYQQGPGQDPQFLISFYEKMQSDKGSIPDRFSAQQFSDYHSELNMSSLELGDSALYFCASSYPGLAGTPQVEQFFGPGTRLTVL.

The rearrangement joins TRBV2 to TRBJ2-1, with TRBD2 matching 9 bases. V lost 2 bases to trimming and J lost 4 bases; unmatched junction nucleotides: 6. The CDR3 spans 16 residues. Germline values: CDR1 SNHLY, CDR2 FYNNEI. The DNA for the CDR3 is TGTGCCAGCAGTGAAAGGGCGGGAGGGGGATACAATGAGCAGTTCTTC. This gives the protein CASSERAGGGYNEQFF.

The V and J genes are TRBV6-6 and TRBJ1-2; 11 bases fit TRBD1. Unmatched junction bases numbered 7, after V lost 6 bases and J lost 4 bases. Germline CDR1 MNHNY, CDR2 SVGAGI (reference sequence). The CDR3 extends over 15 amino acids. CDR3 bases: TGTGCCAGCAGCCCAGGACAGGGGGCCTCCTATGGCTACACCTTC. It codes for CASSPGQGASYGYTF.

The chain employs TRBV7-9 and TRBJ2-7; tentative D call: TRBD1 (5 bases). The ends were cut back, 5 bases at V and 0 bases at J, with 17 bases in the middle. CDR3 size: 16 residues. CDR1 is SEHNR and CDR2 is FQNEAQ in the germline V gene (reference sequence). The DNA for the CDR3 is TGTGCCAGCAGCCTGGGGCGAGCGCCGAGCTCCTACGAGCAGTACTTC. Translating gives CASSLGRAPSSYEQYF.

The chain carries TRBV15 and TRBJ1-5; D unresolved. The V end lost 0 bases, the J end lost 7 bases, and 13 bases lay between the germline ends. The CDR3 has 15 amino acids. Germline V gives CDR1 LNHNV, CDR2 YYDKDF (reference sequence). The CDR3 region has the DNA TGTGCCACCAGCAGAGAGGCCCTGCGGGGACAGCCCCAGCATTTT. Translation: CATSREALRGQPQHF. The full variable domain, with the rest looked up from reference TRBV15 and TRBJ1-5, is DAMVIQNPRYQVTQFGKPVTLSCSQTLNHNVMYWYQQKSSQAPKLLFHYYDKDFNNEADTPDNFQSRRPNTSFCFLDIRSPGLGDTAMYLCATSREALRGQPQHFGDGTRLSIL.

This rearrangement joins TRBV20-1 to TRBJ2-5; the match to TRBD2 covers 7 bases. Germline V CDR1 and CDR2: DFQATT, SNEGSKA (reference sequence). V trimming: 6 bases; J trimming: 4 bases; junction bases outside the gene matches: 2. The length of the CDR3 is 11 residues. This CDR3 reads CSAAGRETQYF. The CDR3 coding sequence is TGCAGTGCAGCGGGACGAGAGACCCAGTACTTC.

The genes are TRBV5-1 and TRBJ2-2, with 15 bases fitting TRBD2. Germline assignment: CDR1 SGHRS and CDR2 YFSETQ. There are 18 residues in the CDR3. V lost 4 bases and J lost 5; bases outside the gene matches: 9. As DNA, the CDR3 is TGCGCCAGCAGCCCGGGACTAGCGGGAGGTTTTGGAACCGGGGAGCTGTTTTTT. This translates into CASSPGLAGGFGTGELFF.

This sequence joins TRBV5-1 and TRBJ1-2; TRBD1 matches 9 bases. Germline CDR1 SGHRS, CDR2 YFSETQ. The CDR3 totals 15 residues. J was trimmed by 3 bases and V by 2 bases; bases with no gene match: 5. CDR3 residues: CASSFRDRDYYGYTF. In nucleotides, the CDR3 is TGCGCCAGCAGCTTCCGGGACAGGGATTACTATGGCTACACCTTC.